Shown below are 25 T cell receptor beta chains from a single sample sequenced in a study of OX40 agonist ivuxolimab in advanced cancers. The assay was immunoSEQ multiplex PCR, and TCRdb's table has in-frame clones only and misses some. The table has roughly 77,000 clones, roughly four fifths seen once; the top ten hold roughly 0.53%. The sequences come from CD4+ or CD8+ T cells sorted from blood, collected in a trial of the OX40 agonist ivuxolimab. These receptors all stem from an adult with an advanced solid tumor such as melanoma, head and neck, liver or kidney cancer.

CDR3 region: CATSRERGEQYF. The CDR3 DNA is TGTGCCACCAGCAGAGAAAGGGGCGAGCAGTACTTC. The J gene is TRBJ2-7, the V gene TRBV15; D is perhaps TRBD1 (5 bases). Germline CDR1 reads LNHNV; CDR2 reads YYDKDF (reference sequence). The V and J ends lost 0 bases and 6 bases respectively, with 6 bases between them. This CDR3 contains 12 residues.

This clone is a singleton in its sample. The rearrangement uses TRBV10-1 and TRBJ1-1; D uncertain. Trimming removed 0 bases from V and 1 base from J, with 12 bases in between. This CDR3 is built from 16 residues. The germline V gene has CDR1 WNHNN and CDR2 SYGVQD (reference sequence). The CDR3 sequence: CASSESMEGSNTEAFF. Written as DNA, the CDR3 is TGCGCCAGCAGTGAGTCGATGGAAGGGTCGAACACTGAAGCTTTCTTT.

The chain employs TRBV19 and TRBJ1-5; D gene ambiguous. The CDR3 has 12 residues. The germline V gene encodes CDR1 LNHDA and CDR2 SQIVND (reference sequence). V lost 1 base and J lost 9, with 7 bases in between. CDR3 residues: CASSIAGGPQHF. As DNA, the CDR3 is TGTGCCAGTAGTATAGCCGGAGGGCCCCAGCATTTT.

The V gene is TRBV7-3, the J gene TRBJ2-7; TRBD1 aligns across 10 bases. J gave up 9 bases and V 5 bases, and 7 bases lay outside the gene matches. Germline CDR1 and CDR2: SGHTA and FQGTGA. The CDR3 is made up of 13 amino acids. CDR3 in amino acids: CASSTPGTGVQYF. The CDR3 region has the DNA TGTGCCAGCAGCACCCCCGGGACAGGGGTGCAGTACTTC. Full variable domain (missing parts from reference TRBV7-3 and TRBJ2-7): GAGVSQTPSNKVTEKGKYVELRCDPISGHTALYWYRQSLGQGPEFLIYFQGTGAADDSGLPNDRFFAVRPEGSVSTLKIQRTERGDSAVYLCASSTPGTGVQYFGPGTRLTVT.

CDR3: CASSLGSVSTDTQYF. In DNA, the CDR3 is TGTGCCAGCAGTTTAGGTAGCGTTAGCACAGATACGCAGTATTTT. The rearrangement links TRBV28 to TRBJ2-3; weak D call: TRBD2 (5 bases). Germline lookup yields CDR1 MDHEN and CDR2 SYDVKM. Between the trimmed V and J ends, which lost 2 bases and 0 bases, there was a span of 9 bases. This CDR3 has 15 residues.

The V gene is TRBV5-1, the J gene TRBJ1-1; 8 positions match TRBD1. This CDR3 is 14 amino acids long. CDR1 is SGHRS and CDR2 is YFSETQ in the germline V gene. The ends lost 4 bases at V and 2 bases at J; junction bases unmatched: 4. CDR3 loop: CASSTGQGNTEAFF. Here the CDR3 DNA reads TGCGCCAGCAGCACCGGACAGGGAAACACTGAAGCTTTCTTT.

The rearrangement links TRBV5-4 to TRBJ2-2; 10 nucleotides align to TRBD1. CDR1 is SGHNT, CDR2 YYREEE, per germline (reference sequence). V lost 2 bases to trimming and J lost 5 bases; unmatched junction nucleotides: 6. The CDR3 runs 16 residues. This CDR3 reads CASSLALGQGTGELFF. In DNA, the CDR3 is TGTGCCAGCAGCTTAGCCCTGGGACAGGGGACCGGGGAGCTGTTTTTT.

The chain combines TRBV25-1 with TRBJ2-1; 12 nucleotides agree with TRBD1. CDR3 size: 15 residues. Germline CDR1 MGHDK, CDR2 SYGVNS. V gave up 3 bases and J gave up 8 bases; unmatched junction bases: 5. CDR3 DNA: TGTGCCAGCAGTGACGGGACAGGGGGCAACGATGAGCAGTTCTTC. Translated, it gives CASSDGTGGNDEQFF.

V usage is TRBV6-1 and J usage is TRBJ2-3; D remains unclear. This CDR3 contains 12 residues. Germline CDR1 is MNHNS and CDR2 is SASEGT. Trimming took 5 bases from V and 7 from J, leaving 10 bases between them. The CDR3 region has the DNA TGTGCCAGCAGTTCGATTTACAATACGCAGTATTTT. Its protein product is CASSSIYNTQYF.

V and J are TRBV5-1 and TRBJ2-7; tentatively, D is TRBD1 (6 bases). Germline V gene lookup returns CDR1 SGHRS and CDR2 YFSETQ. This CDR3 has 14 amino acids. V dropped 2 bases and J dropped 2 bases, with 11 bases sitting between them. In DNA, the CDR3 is TGCGCCAGCAGCTTTCAACAGGGAGCCTACGAGCAGTACTTC. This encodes CASSFQQGAYEQYF.

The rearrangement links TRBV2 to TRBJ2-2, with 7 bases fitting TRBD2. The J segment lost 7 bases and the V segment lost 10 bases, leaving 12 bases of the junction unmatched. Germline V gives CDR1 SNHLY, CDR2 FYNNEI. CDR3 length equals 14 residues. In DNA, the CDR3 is TGTGCCAACCGACTAGCCGATACGGGCGGGGAGCTGTTTTTT. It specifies CANRLADTGGELFF.

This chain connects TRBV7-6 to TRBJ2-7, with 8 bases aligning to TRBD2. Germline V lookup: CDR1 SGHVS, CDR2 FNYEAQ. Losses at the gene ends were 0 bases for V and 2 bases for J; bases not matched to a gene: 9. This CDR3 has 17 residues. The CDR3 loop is CASSLASETSVAYEQYF. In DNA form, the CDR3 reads TGTGCCAGCAGCTTAGCAAGTGAGACTAGCGTAGCCTACGAGCAGTACTTC.

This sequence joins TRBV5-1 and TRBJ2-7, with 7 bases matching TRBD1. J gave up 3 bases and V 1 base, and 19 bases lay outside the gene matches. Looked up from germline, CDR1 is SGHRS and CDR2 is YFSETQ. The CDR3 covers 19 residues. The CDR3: CASSLWGPDRDNADYEQYF. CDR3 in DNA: TGCGCCAGCAGCTTGTGGGGTCCAGACAGGGACAACGCTGACTACGAGCAGTACTTC.

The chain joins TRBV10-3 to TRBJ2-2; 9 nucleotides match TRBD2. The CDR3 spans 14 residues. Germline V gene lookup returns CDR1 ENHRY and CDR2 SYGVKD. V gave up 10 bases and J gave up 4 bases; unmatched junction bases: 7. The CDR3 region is CATHSGSPTGELFF. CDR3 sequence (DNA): TGTGCCACCCATAGCGGGAGCCCCACCGGGGAGCTGTTTTTT.

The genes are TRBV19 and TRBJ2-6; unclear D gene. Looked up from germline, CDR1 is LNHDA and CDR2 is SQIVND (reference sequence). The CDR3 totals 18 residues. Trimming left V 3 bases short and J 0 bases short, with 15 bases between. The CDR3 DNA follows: TGTGCCAGTAGTATCCTAATCTACCCCCTCTCTGGGGCCAACGTCCTGACTTTC. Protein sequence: CASSILIYPLSGANVLTF.

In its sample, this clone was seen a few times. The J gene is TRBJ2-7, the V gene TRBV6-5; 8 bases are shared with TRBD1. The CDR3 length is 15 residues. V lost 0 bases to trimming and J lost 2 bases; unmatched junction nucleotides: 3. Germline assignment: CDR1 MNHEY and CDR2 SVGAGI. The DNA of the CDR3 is TGTGCCAGCAGTTACTCGGGCAGGGGGCCCTACGAGCAGTACTTC. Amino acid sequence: CASSYSGRGPYEQYF.

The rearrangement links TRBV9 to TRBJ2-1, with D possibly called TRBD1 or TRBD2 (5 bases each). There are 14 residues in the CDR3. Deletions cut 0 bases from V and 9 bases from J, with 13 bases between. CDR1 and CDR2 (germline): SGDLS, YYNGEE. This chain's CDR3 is CASSVVPNGAEQFF. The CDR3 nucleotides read TGTGCCAGCAGCGTAGTCCCAAACGGGGCTGAGCAGTTCTTC.

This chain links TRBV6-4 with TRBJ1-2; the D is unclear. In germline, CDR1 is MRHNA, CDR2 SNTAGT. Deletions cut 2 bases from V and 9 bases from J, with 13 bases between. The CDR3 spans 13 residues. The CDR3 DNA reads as TGTGCCAGCAGTGACCCGAGGAGTGGTCGCTACACCTTC. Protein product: CASSDPRSGRYTF.

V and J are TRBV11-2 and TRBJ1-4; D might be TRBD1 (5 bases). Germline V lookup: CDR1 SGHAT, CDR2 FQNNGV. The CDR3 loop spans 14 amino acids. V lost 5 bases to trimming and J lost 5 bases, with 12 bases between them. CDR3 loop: CASSLTGRNEKLFF. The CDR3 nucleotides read TGTGCCAGCAGCCTTACAGGACGCAATGAAAAACTGTTTTTT.

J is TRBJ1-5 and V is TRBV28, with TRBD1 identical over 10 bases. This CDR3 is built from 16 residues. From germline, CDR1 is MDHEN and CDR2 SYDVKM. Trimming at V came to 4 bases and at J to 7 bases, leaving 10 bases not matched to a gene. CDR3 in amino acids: CASSSPRTGGGQPQHF. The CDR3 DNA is TGTGCCAGCAGTTCCCCTCGGACAGGGGGGGGCCAGCCCCAGCATTTT.

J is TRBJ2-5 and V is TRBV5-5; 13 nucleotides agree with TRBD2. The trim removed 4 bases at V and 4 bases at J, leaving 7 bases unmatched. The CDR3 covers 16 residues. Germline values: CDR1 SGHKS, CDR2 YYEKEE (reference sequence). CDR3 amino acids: CASSPRLAGGGETQYF. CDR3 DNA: TGTGCCAGCAGCCCACGACTAGCGGGAGGAGGAGAGACCCAGTACTTC.

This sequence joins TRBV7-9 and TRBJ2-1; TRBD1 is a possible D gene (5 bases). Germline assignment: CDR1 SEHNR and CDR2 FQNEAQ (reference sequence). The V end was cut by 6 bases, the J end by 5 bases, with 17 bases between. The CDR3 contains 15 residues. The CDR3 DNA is TGTGCCAGCAGTCCAAAGGGGTTACTTAACAATGAGCAGTTCTTC. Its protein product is CASSPKGLLNNEQFF.

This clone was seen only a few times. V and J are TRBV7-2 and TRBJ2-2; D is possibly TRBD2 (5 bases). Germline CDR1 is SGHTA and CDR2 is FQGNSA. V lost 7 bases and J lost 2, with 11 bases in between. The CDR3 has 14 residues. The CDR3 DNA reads TGTGCCAGCACCCGGACTGGAAACACCGGGGAGCTGTTTTTT. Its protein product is CASTRTGNTGELFF.

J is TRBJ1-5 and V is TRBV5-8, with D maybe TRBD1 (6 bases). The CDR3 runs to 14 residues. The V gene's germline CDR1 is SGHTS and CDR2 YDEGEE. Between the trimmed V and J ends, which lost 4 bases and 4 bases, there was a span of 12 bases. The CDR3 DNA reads TGTGCCAGCAGCCGACACACAGGGAATCAGCCCCAGCATTTT. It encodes CASSRHTGNQPQHF.

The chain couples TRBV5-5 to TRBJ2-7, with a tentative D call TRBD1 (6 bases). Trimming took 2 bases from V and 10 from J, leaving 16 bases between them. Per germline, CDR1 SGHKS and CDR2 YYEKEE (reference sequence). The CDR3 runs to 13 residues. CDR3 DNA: TGTGCCAGCAGCTTCCAACAGGGAAGGGAACAGTACTTC. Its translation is CASSFQQGREQYF.